The 30 T cell receptor beta chains presented below share a single source sample, sequenced in a study of shared clonotypes between healthy human individuals. Measured with immunoSEQ multiplex PCR; TCRdb has only the in-frame clones, and not every one. Seen here are more than 2 million clones, about 94% observed once, and the top ten hold 0.85% to 1.2%. CD45RO negativity and positive selection for CCR7 defined naive CD8 cells, a population that excluded terminally differentiated effector memory CD45RA+ cells. The sample comprised naive CD8+ T cells sorted from blood. Receptor source: a man in his late teens or twenties in good health.

The chain uses TRBV5-5 and TRBJ2-5, with 12 bases lining up with TRBD1. CDR1 is SGHKS, CDR2 YYEKEE, per germline (reference sequence). This CDR3 is 15 amino acids long. J gave up 5 bases and V 3 bases, and 5 bases lay outside the gene matches. CDR3 nucleotides: TGTGCCAGCAGCTGGGGACAGGGGGCGCCGGAGACCCAGTACTTC. This codes for CASSWGQGAPETQYF.

The chain has TRBV2 and TRBJ2-1, with TRBD2 matching 14 bases. V was clipped by 8 bases and J by 4 bases; unmatched bases: 4. Germline assignment: CDR1 SNHLY and CDR2 FYNNEI. CDR3 length equals 15 residues. The DNA for the CDR3 is TGTGCCAGCCGATGGACTAGCGGGGGGTACAATGAGCAGTTCTTC. Protein sequence: CASRWTSGGYNEQFF.

The rearrangement uses TRBV30 and TRBJ2-1; 12 bases are a match to TRBD2. CDR3 length: 15 amino acids. Germline CDR1 is GTSNPN and CDR2 is SVGIG (reference sequence). V trimming: 1 base; J trimming: 6 bases; junction bases outside the gene matches: 4. The CDR3: CAWSGPSGRVNEQFF. Written as DNA, the CDR3 is TGTGCCTGGAGTGGACCTAGCGGGAGGGTCAATGAGCAGTTCTTC.

The V call is TRBV5-6, the J call TRBJ2-2, with 12 nucleotides matching TRBD2. V dropped 0 bases and J dropped 7; count of bases not matched to a gene: 4. The germline CDR1 and CDR2 sequences are SGHDT and YYEEEE. The CDR3 totals 16 residues. CDR3 amino acids: CASSLGLAGVFGELFF. CDR3 in DNA: TGTGCCAGCAGCTTGGGACTAGCGGGAGTATTCGGGGAGCTGTTTTTT.

This clone has only one observation. This chain joins TRBV9 and TRBJ2-7; no definite D call. CDR1 is SGDLS, CDR2 YYNGEE, per germline. Trimming took off 0 bases at V and 0 bases at J, with 19 bases between the two ends. This CDR3 has 18 amino acids. DNA for the CDR3: TGTGCCAGCAGCGTAGCCCCCGAGGACGCATCCTTCTCCTACGAGCAGTACTTC. Its translation is CASSVAPEDASFSYEQYF. Based on the CDR3 plus reference TRBV9 and TRBJ2-7, the full variable domain is DSGVTQTPKHLITATGQRVTLRCSPRSGDLSVYWYQQSLDQGLQFLIQYYNGEERAKGNILERFSAQQFPDLHSELNLSSLELGDSALYFCASSVAPEDASFSYEQYFGPGTRLTVT.

This clone was detected once. This rearrangement joins TRBV28 to TRBJ2-5; D is ambiguous. Germline V lookup: CDR1 MDHEN, CDR2 SYDVKM. V shed 6 bases and J shed 4 bases, with 15 bases lying between them. The CDR3 runs to 14 residues. Here the CDR3 reads CASSFDTSRETQYF. The CDR3 coding sequence is TGTGCCAGCAGCTTCGACACGTCTAGAGAGACCCAGTACTTC.

The chain has TRBV4-1 and TRBJ1-1; D is undetermined. The V end was cut by 6 bases, the J end by 7 bases, with 24 bases between. The CDR3 has 16 residues. Germline V lookup: CDR1 MGHRA, CDR2 YSYEKL. The CDR3 region has the DNA TGCGCCAGCAGAACGTCCTCGACGGCAGCCTTTGGTGAAGCTTTCTTT. Amino acids: CASRTSSTAAFGEAFF.

V is TRBV7-9 and J is TRBJ2-7, with 7 bases aligning to TRBD2. The CDR3 sequence is 15 residues long. V was pared by 1 base and J by 3 bases, with 6 bases of the junction left unmatched. Germline V gives CDR1 SEHNR, CDR2 FQNEAQ (reference sequence). CDR3 in amino acids: CASSLVQGGLYEQYF. The CDR3 DNA reads as TGTGCCAGCAGCTTAGTCCAGGGAGGGCTCTACGAGCAGTACTTC. The full variable domain, rest sourced from reference TRBV7-9 and TRBJ2-7, is DTGVSQNPRHKITKRGQNVTFRCDPISEHNRLYWYRQTLGQGPEFLTYFQNEAQLEKSRLLSDRFSAERPKGSFSTLEIQRTEQGDSAMYLCASSLVQGGLYEQYFGPGTRLTVT.

V gene TRBV20-1 combines with J gene TRBJ2-4, with no clear D. V shed 2 bases and J shed 8 bases, with 7 bases lying between them. The germline CDR1 and CDR2 sequences are DFQATT and SNEGSKA (reference sequence). CDR3 length equals 11 residues. The CDR3 sequence: CSARLVDIQYF. For the CDR3, the DNA is TGCAGTGCTAGACTAGTTGACATTCAGTACTTC.

The chain uses TRBV6-1 and TRBJ2-7; 7 bases line up with TRBD1. The CDR3 runs to 15 residues. Germline assignment: CDR1 MNHNS and CDR2 SASEGT. Unmatched junction bases numbered 14, after V lost 9 bases and J lost 3 bases. CDR3 in amino acids: CARVINRDRCYEQYF. Here the CDR3 DNA reads TGTGCCAGAGTGATAAACCGGGACAGATGCTACGAGCAGTACTTC.

Notes on this clone: One end of the junction does not line up with germline, which may come from a read error. The chain couples TRBV6-6 to TRBJ1-2, with TRBD1 matching 7 bases. CDR1 is MNHNY and CDR2 is SVGAGI in the germline V gene (reference sequence). The CDR3 sequence is 14 residues long. The CDR3 reads CASRPRGEAYDYTF. The CDR3 coding sequence is TGTGCCAGCAGACCCAGGGGGGAGGCCTATGACTACACCTTC.

CDR3 protein: CASSQFRGWIEQFF. The CDR3 DNA is TGCGCCAGCAGCCAATTTAGAGGGTGGATTGAGCAGTTCTTC. The chain recombines TRBV4-1 with TRBJ2-1; the D gene is possibly TRBD2 (5 bases). Germline V CDR1 and CDR2: MGHRA, YSYEKL. The V end lost 2 bases, the J end lost 9 bases, and 14 bases lay between the germline ends. The CDR3 has 14 amino acids.

This chain uses TRBV28 with TRBJ1-5, with a weak D call TRBD1 (6 bases). Trimming cost V 3 bases and J 3 bases, with 21 bases left between them. The CDR3 totals 18 residues. The V gene's germline CDR1 is MDHEN and CDR2 SYDVKM. The CDR3 protein is CASSLFYPPRGDNQPQHF. For the CDR3, the DNA is TGTGCCAGCAGTTTGTTTTACCCCCCCAGGGGTGACAATCAGCCCCAGCATTTT.

The chain couples TRBV6-5 to TRBJ2-7, with 7 bases fitting TRBD1. After removal of 10 bases from V and 4 bases from J, the junction contained 7 bases not matched to a gene. Germline assignment: CDR1 MNHEY and CDR2 SVGAGI. The CDR3 runs 12 residues. CDR3 in DNA: TGTGCCACCGGGACAGAAAATTACGAGCAGTACTTC. Encoded protein: CATGTENYEQYF.

The sample holds one count of this clone. The chain carries TRBV6-5 and TRBJ2-3, with unresolved D. CDR1 is MNHEY and CDR2 is SVGAGI in the germline V gene. The CDR3 sequence is 12 residues long. Trimming removed 5 bases from V and 8 bases from J, with 11 bases in between. CDR3 sequence reads: CASSPEARTQYF. The CDR3 coding sequence is TGTGCCAGCAGTCCCGAGGCCCGTACGCAGTATTTT.

J is TRBJ1-5 and V is TRBV27, with TRBD1 matching over 9 bases. The length of the CDR3 is 16 residues. V shed 5 bases and J 6 bases; nucleotides not matched to a gene: 11. Germline V lookup: CDR1 MNHEY, CDR2 SMNVEV (reference sequence). CDR3 bases: TGTGCCAGCAGTCCAGGGACAGGGCTTTCGGCTCAGCCCCAGCATTTT. This codes for CASSPGTGLSAQPQHF.

This clone was counted only a few times. At the DNA level, this CDR3 is encoded by other sequences in the same sample as well. This chain links TRBV27 with TRBJ2-5, with 10 bases aligning to TRBD2. The CDR3 is 14 amino acids. Trimming took 2 bases from V and 3 from J; bases not matched to a gene: 0. CDR1 MNHEY and CDR2 SMNVEV come from the germline V gene (reference sequence). The CDR3 reads CASSLLAGEETQYF. CDR3 coding DNA: TGTGCCAGCAGTTTACTAGCGGGAGAAGAGACCCAGTACTTC.

V gene TRBV5-8 combines with J gene TRBJ2-7, with unresolved D. Germline CDR1 is SGHTS and CDR2 is YDEGEE. The CDR3 loop spans 11 amino acids. V lost 1 base, J lost 6 bases, and 5 bases lay in between. The CDR3 nucleotides read TGTGCCAGCAGCTTGTTGTCCGAGCAGTACTTC. It specifies CASSLLSEQYF.

The V call is TRBV6-5, the J call TRBJ1-3, with a possible D match to TRBD1 (6 bases). The CDR3 covers 15 residues. From germline, CDR1 is MNHEY and CDR2 SVGAGI. Trimming stripped 2 bases from V and 6 bases from J, with 14 bases between. CDR3 in DNA: TGTGCCAGCAGTTACCGCCAGGGGCCCAAAAACACCATATATTTT. The encoded protein is CASSYRQGPKNTIYF.

As to this clone: Other DNA sequences of this sample code for an identical CDR3. The genes are TRBV5-1 and TRBJ2-3, with no clear D. The CDR3 sequence is 12 residues long. Trimming shortened V by 2 bases and J by 5 bases, and 6 bases separated the two germline ends. Germline CDR1 and CDR2: SGHRS and YFSETQ. As DNA, the CDR3 is TGCGCCAGCAGCTTAGCAGGAGATACGCAGTATTTT. Translating gives CASSLAGDTQYF.

The V call is TRBV27, the J call TRBJ2-1; 8 nucleotides align to TRBD1. The CDR3 loop spans 12 amino acids. The ends lost 3 bases at V and 14 bases at J; junction bases unmatched: 6. Per the germline V gene, CDR1 is MNHEY and CDR2 is SMNVEV (reference sequence). CDR3 sequence: CASSFSTGVKFF. The CDR3, as DNA: TGTGCCAGCAGTTTCTCGACAGGGGTGAAGTTCTTC.

This chain uses TRBV7-9 with TRBJ2-5, with D perhaps matching TRBD1 (6 bases). Germline V CDR1 and CDR2: SEHNR, FQNEAQ (reference sequence). V lost 8 bases and J 5 bases, leaving 21 bases between the germline ends. This CDR3 is 15 amino acids long. The CDR3 region is CASRGARGSSETQYF. Here the CDR3 DNA reads TGTGCCAGCCGAGGTGCCAGGGGAAGTAGTGAGACCCAGTACTTC. The whole variable domain, filled in from reference TRBV7-9 and TRBJ2-5, reads DTGVSQNPRHKITKRGQNVTFRCDPISEHNRLYWYRQTLGQGPEFLTYFQNEAQLEKSRLLSDRFSAERPKGSFSTLEIQRTEQGDSAMYLCASRGARGSSETQYFGPGTRLLVL.

The chain couples TRBV11-3 to TRBJ1-1; the D gene is possibly TRBD1 (5 bases). The CDR3 spans 13 residues. With 3 bases removed from V and 4 bases from J, the gap between germline ends came to 9 bases. Looked up from germline, CDR1 is SGHNT and CDR2 is YENEEA. The CDR3 DNA reads TGTGCCAGCAGCTTGATGCAGGGCACTGAAGCTTTCTTT. Translation gives CASSLMQGTEAFF.

This rearrangement joins TRBV5-6 to TRBJ1-5, with D perhaps matching TRBD1 (5 bases). The V end lost 2 bases, the J end lost 4 bases, and 16 bases lay between the germline ends. The CDR3 runs 16 residues. Germline V gives CDR1 SGHDT, CDR2 YYEEEE. CDR3 residues: CASSFLTGGENQPQHF. CDR3 DNA sequence: TGTGCCAGCAGCTTTCTCACGGGGGGTGAGAATCAGCCCCAGCATTTT. The full variable domain, its missing parts supplied by reference TRBV5-6 and TRBJ1-5, is DAGVTQSPTHLIKTRGQQVTLRCSPKSGHDTVSWYQQALGQGPQFIFQYYEEEERQRGNFPDRFSGHQFPNYSSELNVNALLLGDSALYLCASSFLTGGENQPQHFGDGTRLSIL.

The rearrangement uses TRBV5-6 and TRBJ1-1, with TRBD1 as a possible D gene (5 bases). Germline loops: CDR1 SGHDT, CDR2 YYEEEE. The CDR3 totals 14 residues. V was shortened by 0 bases and J by 8 bases, with 14 bases between the two germline ends. CDR3 in DNA: TGTGCCAGCAGCTTGGTCTTCGGGGGAGAAGAAGCTTTCTTT. It translates to CASSLVFGGEEAFF.

Concerning this clone itself: Other DNA sequences in this sample translate to the same CDR3. J is TRBJ2-1 and V is TRBV27, with TRBD2 identical over 14 bases. V dropped 5 bases and J dropped 6; count of bases not matched to a gene: 3. Germline CDR1 and CDR2: MNHEY and SMNVEV (reference sequence). The CDR3 consists of 15 residues. CDR3: CASSLGLAGVNEQFF. The CDR3 bases are TGTGCCAGCAGTCTGGGACTAGCGGGAGTCAATGAGCAGTTCTTC.

J is TRBJ2-7 and V is TRBV28; 10 positions match TRBD1. J gave up 6 bases and V 5 bases, and 13 bases lay outside the gene matches. This CDR3 is built from 16 residues. The V gene's germline CDR1 is MDHEN and CDR2 SYDVKM. The CDR3 region is CASSRYPGTGDREQYF. CDR3 coding DNA: TGTGCCAGCAGTCGCTACCCCGGGACAGGGGATCGCGAGCAGTACTTC.

This sequence joins TRBV6-1 and TRBJ1-4, with D perhaps matching TRBD1 (5 bases). The CDR3 has 14 amino acids. CDR1 MNHNS and CDR2 SASEGT come from the germline V gene. Trimming pared 5 bases from V and 8 bases from J, leaving 15 bases between. CDR3 DNA: TGTGCCAGCAGTCCCCGGGACGTCTACGAAAAACTGTTTTTT. Translation gives CASSPRDVYEKLFF.

V usage is TRBV30 and J usage is TRBJ1-1; tentatively, D is TRBD1 (6 bases). The CDR3 has 11 residues. Deletions cut 3 bases from V and 5 bases from J, with 7 bases between. Germline assignment: CDR1 GTSNPN and CDR2 SVGIG (reference sequence). The CDR3, as DNA: TGTGCCTGGAGCGGACAGACTGAAGCTTTCTTT. Its translation: CAWSGQTEAFF. The complete variable domain, with remaining parts taken from reference TRBV30 and TRBJ1-1, reads SQTIHQWPATLVQPVGSPLSLECTVEGTSNPNLYWYRQAAGRGLQLLFYSVGIGQISSEVPQNLSASRPQDRQFILSSKKLLLSDSGFYLCAWSGQTEAFFGQGTRLTVV.

The genes are TRBV5-1 and TRBJ1-1; D unresolved. The CDR3 contains 13 residues. Between the trimmed V and J ends, which lost 4 bases and 4 bases, there was a span of 11 bases. The germline gives CDR1 SGHRS, CDR2 YFSETQ. CDR3 bases: TGCGCCAGCAGCACGGACTTTACCACTGAAGCTTTCTTT. This translates into CASSTDFTTEAFF.